Listed here is a single T cell receptor (beta chain). The data belong to a study of T cell responses to AZD1222 COVID-19 vaccine. The data were produced by immunoSEQ multiplex PCR, yet TCRdb's version contains in-frame clones alone and is incomplete. The sample yields some 130,000 clones, 65% to 90% seen once. The CDR3 totals 15 residues. CDR1 and CDR2 (germline): MDHEN, SYDVKM. J was trimmed by 2 bases and V by 6 bases; bases with no gene match: 4. The receptor was isolated from an adult who received the MenACWY meningococcal vaccine as a control. The sequencing used peripheral blood, collected 28 days after the second dose of the MenACWY control vaccine. This chain links TRBV28 with TRBJ2-3; TRBD2 aligns across 11 bases. CDR3 residues: CASSDSGGATDTQYF. The DNA of the CDR3 is TGTGCCAGCAGCGATAGCGGGGGGGCCACAGATACGCAGTATTTT. Full variable domain (outside the CDR3, taken from reference TRBV28 and TRBJ2-3): DVKVTQSSRYLVKRTGEKVFLECVQDMDHENMFWYRQDPGLGLRLIYFSYDVKMKEKGDIPEGYSVSREKKERFSLILESASTNQTSMYLCASSDSGGATDTQYFGPGTRLTVL.